This T cell receptor beta chain is from a study of shared clonotypes between healthy human individuals. CDR1 SGHTA and CDR2 FQGTGA come from the germline V gene. The CDR3 has 13 amino acids. Trimming removed 2 bases from V and 2 bases from J, with 5 bases in between. The sample holds a few counts of this clone. Antigen unknown. Repertoires were generated with immunoSEQ multiplex PCR, while TCRdb's copy carries only in-frame clones and drops some. Of about 1 million clones in the sample, approximately 68% are singletons; the top ten hold about 1.5%. The study, taken as a whole, reports: Unshared clonotypes carried lower generation probabilities than those common to all four donors. Memory subsets had estimated richness that was generally smaller than that of naive subsets.

The source is a man between 18 and 35 years old in good health. Source material: memory CD4+ T cells sorted from blood. The subset: CD45RA-negative fraction. This chain links TRBV7-3 with TRBJ2-3; D unclear. This CDR3 is CASSLGPTDTQYF. The CDR3 nucleotides read TGTGCCAGCAGCTTAGGGCCCACAGATACGCAGTATTTT.